Listed below are T cell receptor beta chains from one sample, sequenced in a study of Graves' ophthalmopathy and Graves' hyperthyroidism. TCRdb processed the multiplex PCR reads anew with MiXCR; each CDR3 protein has one entry. Of 210,000 or so distinct CDR3 sequences listed, 25% to 30% are singletons. The sequenced sample consisted of peripheral blood. These receptors were taken from a man aged 50 to 59 with Graves' ophthalmopathy. Both conserved end residues are part of each CDR3. A D gene is named only where the DNA matches it firmly. A clone size is listed for some rows: how often the clone was seen (once, few, many), or a class if it is expanded.

CASSQVGRTGELFF,TGCGCCAGCAGCCAAGTTGGGCGCACCGGGGAGCTGTTTTTT,many,TRBV4-1,NA,TRBJ2-2
CASSYRTEGDEQYF,TGTGCCAGCAGTTACCGGACAGAGGGGGACGAGCAGTACTTC,many,TRBV6-5,NA,TRBJ2-7
CASSSRQGGYTF,TGTGCCAGCAGTTCAAGACAGGGAGGCTACACCTTC,many,TRBV27,TRBD1,TRBJ1-2
CASSGLAGVLYEQYF,TGTGCCAGCAGTGGGCTAGCGGGAGTCCTCTACGAGCAGTACTTC,once,TRBV12-3/TRBV12-4,TRBD2,TRBJ2-7
CASSMTGRLNYGYTF,TGTGCCAGCAGCATGACAGGACGACTTAACTATGGCTACACCTTC,NA,TRBV7-2,NA,TRBJ1-2
CASSLRARVRDGYTF,TGTGCCAGCAGCTTACGGGCCAGGGTTCGGGATGGCTACACCTTC,few,TRBV7-2,NA,TRBJ1-2
CASSEPNSGEGAYEQYF,TGTGCCAGCAGTGAACCCAATTCTGGGGAGGGAGCTTACGAGCAGTACTTC,NA,TRBV25-1,TRBD2,TRBJ2-7
CASSLTSGGEQYF,TGTGCCAGTAGCTTGACTAGCGGAGGCGAGCAGTACTTC,many,TRBV19,TRBD2,TRBJ2-7
CASSTGPNYGYTF,TGTGCCAGCAGCACAGGGCCCAACTATGGCTACACCTTC,NA,TRBV28,NA,TRBJ1-2
CASSRGVSQPQHF,TGTGCCAGCTCACGCGGGGTTTCTCAGCCCCAGCATTTT,many,TRBV18,NA,TRBJ1-5
CASTDRDNLSNQPQHF,TGTGCCAGCACCGACCGGGACAATCTAAGCAATCAGCCCCAGCATTTT,NA,TRBV6-1,NA,TRBJ1-5
CASSQLAGGPYEQYF,TGTGCCAGCAGTCAACTAGCGGGAGGCCCCTACGAGCAGTACTTC,many,TRBV28,TRBD2,TRBJ2-7
CSARRGQKAAYF,TGCAGTGCTAGGAGGGGACAGAAGGCAGCGTACTTC,NA,TRBV20-1,TRBD1,TRBJ2-5
CASSPYEGLRQPQHF,TGTGCCAGCAGTCCCTATGAGGGTCTTCGTCAGCCCCAGCATTTT,NA,TRBV27,NA,TRBJ1-5
CASSIGDRVNQPQHF,TGTGCCAGTAGTATAGGAGACAGGGTGAATCAGCCCCAGCATTTT,many,TRBV19,TRBD1,TRBJ1-5
CASSQAGLRVTNQPQHF,TGCGCCAGCAGCCAAGCCGGGCTACGCGTCACTAATCAGCCCCAGCATTTT,many,TRBV4-1,NA,TRBJ1-5
CASSLGGSAIAGELFF,TGTGCCAGCAGCTTAGGGGGCAGCGCAATAGCCGGGGAGCTGTTTTTT,many,TRBV7-2,NA,TRBJ2-2
CASRKGLAGTYEQYF,TGTGCCAGCAGGAAAGGACTAGCGGGAACCTACGAGCAGTACTTC,many,TRBV12-3/TRBV12-4,TRBD2,TRBJ2-7
CASSLTGLGQETQYF,TGTGCCAGCAGCTTAACAGGGTTAGGGCAAGAGACCCAGTACTTC,few,TRBV7-2,NA,TRBJ2-5
CASSPRQGGYGYTF,TGTGCCAGCAGCCCCCGACAGGGTGGCTATGGCTACACCTTC,NA,TRBV7-9,TRBD1,TRBJ1-2
CASSSYLGENGYTF,TGTGCCAGCAGCTCATACTTAGGCGAGAATGGCTACACCTTC,many,TRBV7-2,NA,TRBJ1-2
CASSEAQLQGRTQYF,TGTGCCAGCAGTGAAGCGCAGTTACAGGGGAGGACCCAGTACTTC,NA,TRBV6-1,TRBD1,TRBJ2-5
CASSPSGRRETQYF,TGCGCCAGCAGCCCTAGCGGGAGGAGGGAGACCCAGTACTTC,many,TRBV5-1,TRBD2,TRBJ2-5
CASSETTGYQPQHF,TGTGCCAGCAGTGAGACGACAGGTTATCAGCCCCAGCATTTT,many,TRBV12-3/TRBV12-4,NA,TRBJ1-5
CATSDWLRDYGYTF,TGTGCCACCAGTGATTGGCTCCGGGACTATGGCTACACCTTC,many,TRBV24-1,NA,TRBJ1-2
CASIPGTGWYEQYF,TGTGCCAGCATCCCCGGGACAGGGTGGTACGAGCAGTACTTC,many,TRBV28,TRBD1,TRBJ2-7
CASSLGRAYGYTF,TGTGCCAGCAGTTTGGGCAGGGCCTATGGCTACACCTTC,many,TRBV6-2/TRBV6-3,NA,TRBJ1-2
CASSVGENTEAFF,TGTGCCAGCAGTGTAGGCGAGAACACTGAAGCTTTCTTT,many,TRBV2,NA,TRBJ1-1
CASSLRLAGGSSYEQYF,TGTGCCAGCAGCTTAAGGCTAGCGGGAGGAAGCTCCTACGAGCAGTACTTC,few,TRBV7-8,TRBD2,TRBJ2-7
CATSNPTQATVENQPQHF,TGTGCCACCAGCAACCCGACCCAAGCCACTGTGGAAAATCAGCCCCAGCATTTT,many,TRBV15,NA,TRBJ1-5
CASTAYGHRGYTF,TGTGCCAGCACCGCCTACGGGCACCGTGGCTACACCTTC,many,TRBV27,NA,TRBJ1-2
CSARVAPRETQYF,TGCAGTGCTAGAGTAGCGCCTCGTGAGACCCAGTACTTC,NA,TRBV20-1,NA,TRBJ2-5
CASSIGGDTAFF,TGTGCCAGTAGTATAGGAGGCGATACAGCTTTCTTT,many,TRBV19,NA,TRBJ1-1
CASSFGRGNSPLHF,TGTGCCAGCAGTTTCGGCAGGGGCAATTCACCCCTCCACTTT,NA,TRBV27,NA,TRBJ1-6
CASRRGTSYEQYF,TGTGCCAGCCGCAGGGGGACCTCCTACGAGCAGTACTTC,NA,TRBV27,TRBD1,TRBJ2-7
CASSYSQREARETQYF,TGTGCCAGCAGTTACTCACAGCGGGAGGCTCGGGAGACCCAGTACTTC,many,TRBV6-2/TRBV6-3,TRBD2,TRBJ2-5
CASSFTEGEQYF,TGTGCCAGCAGCTTTACGGAGGGGGAGCAGTACTTC,many,TRBV7-9,NA,TRBJ2-7
CASGLPPGHDSPAQKKTQYF,TGTGCTAGTGGTTTGCCACCGGGACACGACAGTCCCGCCCAAAAAAAGACCCAGTACTTC,NA,TRBV12-5,NA,TRBJ2-5
CATSRGGGESSSPLHF,TGTGCCACCAGCAGAGGAGGGGGGGAGAGTAGCTCACCCCTCCACTTT,many,TRBV15,NA,TRBJ1-6
CSVLGETYEQYF,TGCAGCGTTTTGGGGGAGACCTACGAGCAGTACTTC,many,TRBV29-1,NA,TRBJ2-7